This TCR beta chain stems from a study of blood T cell repertoires in COVID-19. Study information: The cDNA or gDNA used as material had been derived from T cells, B-cell-depleted T cells, or PBMCs.

Repertoires were generated with immunoSEQ multiplex PCR, while TCRdb's copy carries only in-frame clones and drops some. The data show roughly 340,000 clones, more than 75% seen once. The CDR3 loop spans 14 amino acids. Germline assignment: CDR1 MNHEY and CDR2 SVGEGT. Trimming pared 2 bases from V and 9 bases from J, leaving 16 bases between. What was sequenced was peripheral blood. This clonotype was obtained from a woman between 50 and 59 years old with COVID-19, enrolled during active disease. This chain joins TRBV6-2 or TRBV6-3 and TRBJ1-1; possible D gene TRBD1, 6 bases. The CDR3 sequence: CASSYAGQSVKAFF. The CDR3 bases are TGTGCCAGCAGTTACGCCGGACAGTCGGTGAAAGCTTTCTTT.